This T cell receptor (beta chain) originates from a study of T-cell memory formation after mild COVID-19. Remarks on this clonotype: Its specificity is not known.

Study-wide findings and caveats: A second wave expanding day 15 to 37 was CD4+-biased; contracting clones were balanced. For contracting clones, CD4+ ones sat mainly in CM and EM, CD8+ in EMRA. Pre-infection memory held some responding clones, suggesting pre-existing cross-reactive T cells responded.

V lost 0 bases, J lost 10 bases, and 14 bases lay in between. The CDR3 spans 14 residues. Per the germline V gene, CDR1 is SGHNT and CDR2 is YYREEE (reference sequence). The authors produced TCR alpha and TCR beta cDNA libraries with sample barcodes and UMIs by 5'RACE using constant-segment primers. TCRdb processed the 5' RACE reads anew with MiXCR; each CDR3 protein has one entry. This sample yields 300,000 to 400,000 distinct CDR3 sequences, of which approximately 15% are seen a single time; about a fifth belongs to the top ten. The specimen was PBMCs or a T cell subset sorted from them (not recorded which). This TCR derives from a man aged 18 to 29 who had mild COVID-19 (a few samples of this study predate the infection). Cell type and time point are not known. This chain joins TRBV5-4 and TRBJ2-1, with D possibly being TRBD1 or TRBD2 (5 bases each). In nucleotides, the CDR3 is TGTGCCAGCAGCTTGGAGACCCCCCGGGGCGAGCAGTTCTTC. It is translated as CASSLETPRGEQFF.